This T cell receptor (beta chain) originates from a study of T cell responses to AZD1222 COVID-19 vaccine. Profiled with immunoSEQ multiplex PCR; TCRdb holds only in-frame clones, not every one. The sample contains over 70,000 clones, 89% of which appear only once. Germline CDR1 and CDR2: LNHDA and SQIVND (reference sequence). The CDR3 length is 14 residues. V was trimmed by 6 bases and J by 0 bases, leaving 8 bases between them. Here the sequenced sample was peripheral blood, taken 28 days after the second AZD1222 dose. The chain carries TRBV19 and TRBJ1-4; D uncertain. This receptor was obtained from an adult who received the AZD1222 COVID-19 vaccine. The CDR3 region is CASRDLPTNEKLFF. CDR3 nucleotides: TGTGCCAGTAGGGACCTCCCAACTAATGAAAAACTGTTTTTT.